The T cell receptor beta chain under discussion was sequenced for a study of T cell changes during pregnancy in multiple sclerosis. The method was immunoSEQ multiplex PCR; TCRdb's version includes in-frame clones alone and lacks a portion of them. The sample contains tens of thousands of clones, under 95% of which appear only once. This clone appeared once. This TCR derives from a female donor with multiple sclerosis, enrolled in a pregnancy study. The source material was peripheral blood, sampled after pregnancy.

CDR3 bases: TGCGCCAGCACCGAGGGAGGGACTAGCGCCCTCGCCAGAAAAGTAGATACGCAGTATTTT. This codes for CASTEGGTSALARKVDTQYF. The V and J genes are TRBV10-2 and TRBJ2-3; 10 bases match TRBD2. The V gene end was trimmed by 7 bases and the J gene end by 5 bases; junction bases not matched to a gene: 24. The CDR3 length is 20 residues. From germline, CDR1 is WSHSY and CDR2 SAAADI.